Sequencing of this T cell receptor beta chain was carried out in a study of T cell repertoires in cytomegalovirus infection. Across the study: In public TCR beta signatures, there were indications of both CMV infection and matching HLA type. Study-wide results and limits: Pooled public TCR beta family frequency picked out CMV carriers with the relevant HLA. It was HLA-C-restricted CMV-specific TCR beta clonotypes that dominated the response ex vivo.

From the reads, TCRdb called clonotypes with MiXCR, one entry per CDR3 protein. The sample contains more than 200,000 distinct CDR3 sequences, 8% to 9.5% of which appear only once. The CDR3 contains 13 residues. The V segment lost 2 bases and the J segment 10 bases; nucleotides outside the gene matches: 7. Per the germline V gene, CDR1 is LGHNA and CDR2 is YSLEER. On this clonotype itself: The target antigen is unknown.

The TCR sequence derives from a human donor in good health (CMV status not recorded). Some clones in this sample may be carry-over from other donors' samples. What was sequenced was PBMCs. V is TRBV4-3 and J is TRBJ1-1, with 7 bases fitting TRBD1. The CDR3 sequence is CASSQPQGGSAFF. In nucleotides, the CDR3 is TGCGCCAGCAGCCAACCCCAGGGGGGTTCAGCTTTCTTT.